This entry is about one T cell receptor beta chain. This clone came up once. No antigen is known for it. Base qualities were left out, and no much larger clone turns up one base away. TCRbeta CDR3 regions were amplified from genomic DNA using the immunoSEQ Assay, a bias-controlled multiplex PCR. In the original analysis: The number of nucleated cells in each sample was estimated by amplification of reference gene primers within the assay. To quantify the absolute abundance of each unique TCRbeta CDR3 rearrangement, sequence reads were collapsed and filtered. For each sample, productive Simpson clonality was calculated by taking the square root of Simpson's diversity index across productive rearrangements. TCRdb retrieved this table from immuneACCESS and kept in-frame rearrangements only. Not all clones are present; in checked studies, unresolved V genes account for under half, and no reason is known for the remainder. That table gives V, J and clone size, and the DNA gave D and trimming. The sample yields over 250,000 clones; roughly 87% were counted once. The ten largest clonotypes hold 8% to 9.5% of the sample.

The CDR3 measures 13 amino acids from cysteine to phenylalanine. Of the read, only the CDR3 DNA is kept; its 39 bases are in frame from base 1. Sequences LGHNA (CDR1) and YSLEER (CDR2) are obtained from the germline V gene. The germline ends are 11 bases apart after V is trimmed by 4 bases and J by 7 bases. The data stem from a study of blood T cell repertoires in COVID-19 (dated by TCRdb to about 2020). At the level of the whole study: Samples from collaborators originated in the United States, Italy and Spain and spanned both the acute and convalescent phases of COVID-19. The material from the prospective study consisted of cDNA or gDNA derived from T cells, B-cell-depleted T cells, or PBMCs. Subjects who had been exposed to COVID-19, were actively infected with it, or had recovered from it provided the deeply sampled blood TCRbeta repertoires that made up the dataset. The repertoires were made available in a free public database intended to serve as a resource for research on the immune response to SARS-CoV-2. The samples were drawn from the first 160 participants of the ongoing ImmuneRACE study and from 1,254 subjects provided by 6 global collaborators. The sample metadata nearly always contained a de-identified subject ID, COVID-19 status, age in years and sex. Where available, HLA class I and class II types were obtained from metadata supplied by the sample provider rather than from assay-based typing. Study-wide conclusions, independent of this receptor: How much clinical and demographic metadata was included differed by source and by participant, and the metadata was provided uncurated.

Enrolling through a virtual design, the prospective study's participants ranged in age from roughly 18 to 95 years and lived across 24 United States geographic areas. Cohort assignment in the prospective study relied on participant-reported clinical history from a screening survey and a study questionnaire. Recovered participants in ImmuneRACE Cohort 3 were defined by two consecutive negative NP/OP PCR tests, clearance by a healthcare professional, or resolution of symptoms. Each participant in the prospective study had whole blood, serum and a nasopharyngeal or oropharyngeal swab collected by mobile phlebotomists. Additional blood draws and questionnaires over an approximately 2-month period could optionally be provided by prospective study participants. Blood samples from the prospective study were shipped frozen or at room temperature prior to DNA extraction.

The rearrangement combines TRBV4-3 with TRBJ2-1; D gene: possibly TRBD1, on 5 matching bases. The origin of this receptor is a woman between 18 and 29 years old who had recovered from COVID-19. The source material was PBMCs or T cells enriched from blood (not recorded which). Here the CDR3 is given as CASSPFQGNEQFF. Read as DNA, the sequence is TGCGCCAGCAGCCCATTCCAGGGTAATGAGCAGTTCTTC.